The sequence of this T cell receptor (beta chain) was determined in a study of cytomegalovirus exposure and HLA in healthy donors (dated by TCRdb to about 2017). For the study in its entirety: According to a later analysis, the 110 or so validation repertoires were produced on the same platform as the roughly 600 repertoires of the first cohort. The study was designed to test whether signatures of past pathogen exposure could be identified by cataloging public T cell receptors. A separate validation cohort of approximately 120 different subjects was used in addition to the approximately 640-subject first cohort. The study combined high-throughput TCR immunosequencing, statistical association of individual TCRs with disease status, and machine learning to predict cytomegalovirus infection status. The full study reports these points: Cytomegalovirus status was reported to be diagnosed by the classifier with high specificity and sensitivity in both the original and validation cohorts. A later analysis lacked HLA typing for the validation cohort, so it scored co-occurrence in that cohort across all 120 repertoires. Most TCR sequences were observed very rarely across donors, whereas some public TCRs were present in many individuals. The study listed 164 TCR beta chains as associated with cytomegalovirus. In vitro tests confirmed that a few of the cytomegalovirus-associated TCR beta chains recognize cytomegalovirus antigens. Of the cluster scores, roughly 95% were above 0 in a later analysis, which found that TCRs clustered in the first cohort also tended to co-occur in the 120 or so validation repertoires. The authors suggested that the approach could potentially be extended to other disease states and immunological phenotypes.

As regards this clone: What this receptor recognizes is not known. Nothing much larger sits one base from this clone, and base qualities are not available.

Donors formed part of the validation cohort, which comprised 120 subjects and was distinct from the first cohort of under 850 subjects. The CDR3 numbers 13 residues from cysteine through phenylalanine. The CDR3 DNA has 39 bases and is translated from base 1. V gives up 6 bases and J gives up 5 bases, and the segment between their germline ends measures 14 bases. The CDR1 and CDR2 encoded by the germline V gene are SGHRS and YFSETQ. Receptor amplification or capture employed the immunoSEQ multiplex PCR assay. Processing in the source paper ran as follows. A statistical classification framework was built to diagnose cytomegalovirus status from the catalog of TCR beta chain sequences. The table comes from immuneACCESS by way of TCRdb, which keeps in-frame sequences with V and J called. Part of the clones is missing from these tables; in studies checked, under half for an unresolved V gene and the rest for unknown reasons. D and trimming were read from the DNA, whereas the V and J calls and clone size are those reported in that table. Recorded for this sample are roughly 120,000 clones; around 87% of them occurred a single time. Together, the top ten hold around 1.4% of the sample.

The chain employs TRBV5-1 and TRBJ2-5; a weak D assignment points to TRBD1 (5 bases agree). Input material: PBMCs. The sequence was obtained from a young woman in good health and CMV-seropositive. The nucleotide sequence is TGCGCCAGCAACAGGATTCTGGGGGAGACCCAGTACTTC. This encodes CASNRILGETQYF.